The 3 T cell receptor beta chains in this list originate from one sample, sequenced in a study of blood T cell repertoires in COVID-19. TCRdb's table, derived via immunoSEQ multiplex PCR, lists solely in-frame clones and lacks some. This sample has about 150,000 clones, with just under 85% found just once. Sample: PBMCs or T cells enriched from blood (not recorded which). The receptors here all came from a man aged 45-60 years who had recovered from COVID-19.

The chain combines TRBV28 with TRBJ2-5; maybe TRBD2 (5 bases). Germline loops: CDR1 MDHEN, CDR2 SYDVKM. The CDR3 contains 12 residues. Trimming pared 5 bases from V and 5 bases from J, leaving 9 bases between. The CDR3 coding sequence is TGTGCCAGCAGTGGGAGAGGCGAGACCCAGTACTTC. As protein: CASSGRGETQYF.

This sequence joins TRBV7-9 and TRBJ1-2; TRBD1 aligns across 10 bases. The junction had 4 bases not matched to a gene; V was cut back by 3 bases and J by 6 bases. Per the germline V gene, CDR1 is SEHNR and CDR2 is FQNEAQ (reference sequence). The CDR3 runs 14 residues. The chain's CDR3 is CASSFAGTGDGYTF. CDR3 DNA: TGTGCCAGCAGCTTTGCCGGGACAGGGGATGGCTACACCTTC.

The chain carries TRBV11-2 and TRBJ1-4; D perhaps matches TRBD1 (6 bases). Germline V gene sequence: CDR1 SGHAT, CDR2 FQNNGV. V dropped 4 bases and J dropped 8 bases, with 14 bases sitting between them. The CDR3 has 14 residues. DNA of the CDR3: TGTGCCAGCAGCTCCCAGGGGTTTGGGGAAAAACTGTTTTTT. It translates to CASSSQGFGEKLFF.